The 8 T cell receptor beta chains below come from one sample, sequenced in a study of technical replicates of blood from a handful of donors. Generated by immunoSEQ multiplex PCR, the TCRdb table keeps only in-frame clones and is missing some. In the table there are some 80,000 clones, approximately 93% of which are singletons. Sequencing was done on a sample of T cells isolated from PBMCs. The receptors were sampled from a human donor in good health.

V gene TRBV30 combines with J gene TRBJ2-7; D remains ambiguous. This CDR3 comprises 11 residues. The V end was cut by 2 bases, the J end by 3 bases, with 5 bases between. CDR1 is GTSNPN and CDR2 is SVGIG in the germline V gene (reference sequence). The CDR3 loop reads CAWSPGYEQYF. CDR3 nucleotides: TGTGCCTGGAGTCCGGGCTACGAGCAGTACTTC.

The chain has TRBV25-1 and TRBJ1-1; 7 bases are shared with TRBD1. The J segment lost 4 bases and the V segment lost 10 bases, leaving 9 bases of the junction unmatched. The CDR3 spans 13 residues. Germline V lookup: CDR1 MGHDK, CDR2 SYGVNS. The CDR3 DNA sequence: TGTGCCACCGGGGACAGTCGGGGCACTGAAGCTTTCTTT. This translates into CATGDSRGTEAFF. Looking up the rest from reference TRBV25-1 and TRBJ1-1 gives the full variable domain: EADIYQTPRYLVIGTGKKITLECSQTMGHDKMYWYQQDPGMELHLIHYSYGVNSTEKGDLSSESTVSRIRTEHFPLTLESARPSHTSQYLCATGDSRGTEAFFGQGTRLTVV.

CDR3 bases: TGTGCCAGCAGCATGCGGGGGGGGTCCTACGAGCAGTACTTC. It specifies CASSMRGGSYEQYF. The genes are TRBV5-8 and TRBJ2-7; 9 bases match TRBD2. V lost 4 bases, J lost 1 base, and 3 bases stayed unmatched. Germline V gene lookup returns CDR1 SGHTS and CDR2 YDEGEE. The CDR3 sequence is 14 residues long.

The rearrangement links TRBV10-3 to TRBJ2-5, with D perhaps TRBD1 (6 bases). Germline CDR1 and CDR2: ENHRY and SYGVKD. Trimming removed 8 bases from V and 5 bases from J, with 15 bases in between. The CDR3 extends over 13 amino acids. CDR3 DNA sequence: TGTGCCATCTCCTACAGGGTAGATGAGACCCAGTACTTC. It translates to CAISYRVDETQYF.

DNA of the CDR3: TGCGCCAGCAGCCAAGTCCCGGGGGGTGCTAATGAAAAACTGTTTTTT. Encoded protein: CASSQVPGGANEKLFF. V usage is TRBV4-1 and J usage is TRBJ1-4; D perhaps matches TRBD1 (5 bases). Between the trimmed V and J ends, which lost 1 base and 3 bases, there was a span of 12 bases. There are 16 residues in the CDR3. Germline CDR1 MGHRA, CDR2 YSYEKL.

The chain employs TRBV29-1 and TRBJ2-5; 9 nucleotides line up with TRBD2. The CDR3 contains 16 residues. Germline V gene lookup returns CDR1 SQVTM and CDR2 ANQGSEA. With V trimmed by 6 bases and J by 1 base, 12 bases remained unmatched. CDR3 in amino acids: CSVWGTRGGTQETQYF. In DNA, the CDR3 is TGCAGCGTGTGGGGTACGCGGGGGGGGACCCAAGAGACCCAGTACTTC.

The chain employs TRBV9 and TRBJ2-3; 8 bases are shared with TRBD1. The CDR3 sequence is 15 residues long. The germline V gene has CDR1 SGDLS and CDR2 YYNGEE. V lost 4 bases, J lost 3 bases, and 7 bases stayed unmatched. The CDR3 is CASSFQGARTDTQYF. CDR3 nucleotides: TGTGCCAGCAGCTTTCAGGGGGCGAGAACAGATACGCAGTATTTT.

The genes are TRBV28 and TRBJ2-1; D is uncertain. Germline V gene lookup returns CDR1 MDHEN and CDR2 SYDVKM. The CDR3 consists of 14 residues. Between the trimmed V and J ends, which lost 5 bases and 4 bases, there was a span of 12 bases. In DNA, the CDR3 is TGTGCCAGCAGTCCTGAGACTGAGTACAATGAGCAGTTCTTC. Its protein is CASSPETEYNEQFF.